Sequencing of this T cell receptor (beta chain) was carried out in a study of cytomegalovirus exposure and HLA in healthy donors. Broader study findings: Highest at DRB1 and lowest at HLA-C, TCR association rates differed among HLA loci in a later analysis.

PCR involved 60 Vbeta and 13 Jbeta primers. The repertoire was sequenced with immunoSEQ multiplex PCR; TCRdb's copy has only in-frame clones and lacks some. The data show some 180,000 clones, about three quarters seen once. Healthy bone marrow donors made up the cohort. This CDR3 contains 15 residues. Trimming removed 4 bases from V and 2 bases from J; junction bases left unmatched: 5. Germline CDR1 and CDR2: SGHRS and YFSETQ. This clone appeared a single time. Its antigen is as yet unknown. The clonotype was recovered from a woman aged 60-75 years in good health and CMV-seropositive. Sequenced: PBMCs. The rearrangement joins TRBV5-1 to TRBJ2-7; 11 nucleotides align to TRBD2. In nucleotides, the CDR3 is TGCGCCAGCAGCGACGGGACTAGCGGAGCCTACGAGCAGTACTTC. Protein sequence: CASSDGTSGAYEQYF.